The 16 T cell receptor beta chains below come from one sample, sequenced in a study of blood T cell repertoires in COVID-19. Only in-frame clones appear in the TCRdb table, and some are missing; sequencing was by immunoSEQ multiplex PCR. The table lists about 65,000 clones, roughly four fifths of them singletons, with more than 13% in the top ten. Specimen: peripheral blood. These receptors all come from an elderly man with acute or convalescent COVID-19.

DNA for the CDR3: TGCGCCAGCAGCTTGGGGGGCCGGGACAGAAACACCGGGGAGCTGTTTTTT. Residues: CASSLGGRDRNTGELFF. The genes are TRBV5-1 and TRBJ2-2, with 7 positions matching TRBD1. V trimming: 0 bases; J trimming: 2 bases; junction bases outside the gene matches: 7. CDR1 and CDR2 from the germline V gene are SGHRS and YFSETQ. This CDR3 contains 17 residues.

The genes are TRBV3-1 (or the pseudogene TRBV3-2) and TRBJ2-5; 12 bases are shared with TRBD1. Germline trimming cut 4 bases from V and 5 bases from J; bases unmatched to any gene: 11. Germline loops: CDR1 LGHDT, CDR2 YNNKEL (reference sequence). The CDR3 is 17 residues long. The CDR3 DNA is TGTGCCAGCAGCCGAACGAGGGACAGGGGGCCTCGGGAGACCCAGTACTTC. Residues: CASSRTRDRGPRETQYF.

The gene calls are TRBV2 and TRBJ1-2, with D maybe TRBD1 (6 bases). The CDR3 spans 15 residues. V lost 4 bases, J lost 6 bases, and 18 bases lay in between. Germline V gives CDR1 SNHLY, CDR2 FYNNEI. In nucleotides, the CDR3 is TGTGCCAGCAGTGCGCTACCCGACAGGCTGGATGGCTACACCTTC. It specifies CASSALPDRLDGYTF.

The DNA for the CDR3 is TGCGCCAGCAGCCAACAGGGACAGGGGCTAGATAATGAAAAACTGTTTTTT. This encodes CASSQQGQGLDNEKLFF. The V call is TRBV4-1, the J call TRBJ1-4; TRBD1 aligns across 10 bases. The germline CDR1 and CDR2 sequences are MGHRA and YSYEKL. V dropped 2 bases and J dropped 4; count of bases not matched to a gene: 7. This CDR3 has 17 amino acids.

CDR3 in DNA: TGTGCCAGCTCACCACCGAGAGGGCAAGATACCTACGAGCAGTACTTC. This encodes CASSPPRGQDTYEQYF. The chain couples TRBV18 to TRBJ2-7; a weak D match, TRBD2 (5 bases). With 0 bases removed from V and 2 bases from J, the gap between germline ends came to 14 bases. The CDR3 spans 16 residues. CDR1 and CDR2 from the germline V gene are KGHSH and LQKENI.

This chain connects TRBV18 to TRBJ1-1, with 7 nucleotides matching TRBD1. The CDR3 runs to 15 residues. Germline values: CDR1 KGHSH, CDR2 LQKENI. The junction had 11 bases not matched to a gene; V was cut back by 3 bases and J by 7 bases. Here the CDR3 DNA reads TGTGCCAGCTCACCTCTAGGACAGGCTAGAAGTGAAGCTTTCTTT. This sequence encodes CASSPLGQARSEAFF. Full variable domain (missing parts from reference TRBV18 and TRBJ1-1): NAGVMQNPRHLVRRRGQEARLRCSPMKGHSHVYWYRQLPEEGLKFMVYLQKENIIDESGMPKERFSAEFPKEGPSILRIQQVVRGDSAAYFCASSPLGQARSEAFFGQGTRLTVV.

This chain joins TRBV19 and TRBJ2-3, with TRBD2 identical over 7 bases. V lost 8 bases to trimming and J lost 1 base; unmatched junction nucleotides: 6. Looked up from germline, CDR1 is LNHDA and CDR2 is SQIVND (reference sequence). The CDR3 has 14 residues. This CDR3 reads CASRSGGGTDTQYF. Here the CDR3 DNA reads TGTGCCAGTCGATCTGGGGGGGGCACAGATACGCAGTATTTT.

V and J are TRBV4-2 and TRBJ2-5; TRBD1 matches 7 bases. CDR3 size: 14 residues. Germline CDR1 is LGHNA and CDR2 is YNFKEQ. Trimming at V came to 0 bases and at J to 4 bases, leaving 2 bases not matched to a gene. CDR3 coding DNA: TGTGCCAGCAGCCAAGATAACAGGGGAGAGACCCAGTACTTC. Its protein is CASSQDNRGETQYF.

V is TRBV27 and J is TRBJ1-5; 9 bases are shared with TRBD1. CDR1 and CDR2 (germline): MNHEY, SMNVEV (reference sequence). This CDR3 is 14 amino acids long. V dropped 3 bases and J dropped 6; count of bases not matched to a gene: 3. The DNA of the CDR3 is TGTGCCAGCAGTTTCGAGACAGGGGGTCAGCCCCAGCATTTT. It yields the protein CASSFETGGQPQHF.

The chain joins TRBV5-1 to TRBJ2-4; 8 positions agree with TRBD1. The CDR3 spans 16 residues. Germline CDR1 and CDR2: SGHRS and YFSETQ. The ends lost 4 bases at V and 0 bases at J; junction bases unmatched: 6. CDR3 nucleotide sequence: TGCGCCAGCAGCAACGGACAGGGCCTAGCCAAAAACATTCAGTACTTC. Translation: CASSNGQGLAKNIQYF.

The gene calls are TRBV12-3 or TRBV12-4 and TRBJ2-3, with D hard to call. This CDR3 spans 12 amino acids. V lost 3 bases to trimming and J lost 2 bases, with 3 bases between them. The CDR3 here is CASSFITDTQYF. As DNA, the CDR3 is TGTGCCAGCAGTTTCATCACAGATACGCAGTATTTT.

The genes are TRBV18 and TRBJ2-5; the D gene is possibly TRBD1 (5 bases). The CDR3 runs 13 residues. Germline values: CDR1 KGHSH, CDR2 LQKENI. The V end was cut by 5 bases, the J end by 13 bases, with 20 bases between. The CDR3 nucleotides are TGTGCCAGCTCAACAAGAGGTTATGGGGCCTCGTACTTC. Protein product: CASSTRGYGASYF.

The genes are TRBV2 and TRBJ2-1; 11 nucleotides line up with TRBD1. The CDR3 loop spans 16 amino acids. Germline values: CDR1 SNHLY, CDR2 FYNNEI. V lost 6 bases and J lost 6; bases outside the gene matches: 10. CDR3 in amino acids: CASRGTGGIPGNEQFF. DNA of the CDR3: TGTGCCAGCAGGGGGACAGGGGGGATTCCCGGCAATGAGCAGTTCTTC.

This chain uses TRBV30 with TRBJ1-1, with D possibly TRBD1 on 6 matching bases. V was pared by 5 bases and J by 4 bases, with 20 bases between. From germline, CDR1 is GTSNPN and CDR2 SVGIG (reference sequence). The CDR3 runs 15 residues. Written as DNA, the CDR3 is TGTGCCTGGGGCCGCCCCGCAACAGGGTCCACTGAAGCTTTCTTT. It encodes CAWGRPATGSTEAFF.

This sequence joins TRBV6-5 and TRBJ1-2, with 7 bases that match TRBD1. Germline V gene sequence: CDR1 MNHEY, CDR2 SVGAGI. This CDR3 region has 13 residues. With V trimmed by 6 bases and J by 4 bases, 5 bases remained unmatched. DNA of the CDR3: TGTGCCAGCAGACCGGGACAGCCCTATGGCTACACCTTC. It codes for CASRPGQPYGYTF.

The genes are TRBV24-1 and TRBJ1-5; D call uncertain. The V and J ends lost 3 bases and 4 bases respectively, with 12 bases between them. The CDR3 sequence is 15 residues long. Germline loops: CDR1 KGHDR, CDR2 SFDVKD. DNA for the CDR3: TGTGCCACCAGTGATAGGGCGGGGAGAAATCAGCCCCAGCATTTT. Protein product: CATSDRAGRNQPQHF.